Each of the 2 T cell receptor beta chains below was sequenced from the same sample in a study of Graves' ophthalmopathy and Graves' hyperthyroidism. CDR3 regions of TCR beta were amplified from RNA transcripts. A first-round RT-PCR used HTBI primers, followed by a second-round multiplex PCR. TCRdb used MiXCR to reprocess the multiplex PCR reads, holding one entry per CDR3 protein. The profile shows around 590,000 distinct CDR3 sequences, under 40% of them singletons. The sample consisted of peripheral blood or thyroid tissue (not recorded which). These receptors originate from an adult man with Graves' hyperthyroidism.

This chain connects TRBV20-1 to TRBJ1-6, with 8 bases matching TRBD1. The CDR3 extends over 12 amino acids. Germline lookup yields CDR1 DFQATT and CDR2 SNEGSKA (reference sequence). V lost 8 bases and J lost 9; bases outside the gene matches: 6. CDR3 sequence reads: CSLTGAASPLHF. CDR3 in DNA: TGCAGTCTGACAGGGGCCGCTTCACCCCTCCACTTT.

The rearrangement links TRBV18 to TRBJ1-1; tentative D call: TRBD1 (6 bases). The CDR3 sequence is 14 residues long. From germline, CDR1 is KGHSH and CDR2 LQKENI. V lost 1 base and J lost 5, with 11 bases in between. Written as DNA, the CDR3 is TGTGCCAGCTCACCACGGCAGGGGAGGACTGAAGCTTTCTTT. This translates into CASSPRQGRTEAFF.